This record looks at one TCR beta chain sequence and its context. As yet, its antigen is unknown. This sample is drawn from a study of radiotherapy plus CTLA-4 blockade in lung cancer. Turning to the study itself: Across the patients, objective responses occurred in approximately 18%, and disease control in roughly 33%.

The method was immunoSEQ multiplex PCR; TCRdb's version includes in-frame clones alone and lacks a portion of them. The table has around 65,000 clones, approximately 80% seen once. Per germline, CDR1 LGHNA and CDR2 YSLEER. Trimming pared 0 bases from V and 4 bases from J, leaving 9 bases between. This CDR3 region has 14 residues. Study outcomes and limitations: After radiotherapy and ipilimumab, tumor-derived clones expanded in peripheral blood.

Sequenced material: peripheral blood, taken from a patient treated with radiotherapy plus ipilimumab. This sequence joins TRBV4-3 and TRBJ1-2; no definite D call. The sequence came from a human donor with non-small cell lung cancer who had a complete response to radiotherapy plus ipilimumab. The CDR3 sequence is CASSQDGMRYGYTF. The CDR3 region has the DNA TGCGCCAGCAGCCAAGATGGGATGCGCTATGGCTACACCTTC.